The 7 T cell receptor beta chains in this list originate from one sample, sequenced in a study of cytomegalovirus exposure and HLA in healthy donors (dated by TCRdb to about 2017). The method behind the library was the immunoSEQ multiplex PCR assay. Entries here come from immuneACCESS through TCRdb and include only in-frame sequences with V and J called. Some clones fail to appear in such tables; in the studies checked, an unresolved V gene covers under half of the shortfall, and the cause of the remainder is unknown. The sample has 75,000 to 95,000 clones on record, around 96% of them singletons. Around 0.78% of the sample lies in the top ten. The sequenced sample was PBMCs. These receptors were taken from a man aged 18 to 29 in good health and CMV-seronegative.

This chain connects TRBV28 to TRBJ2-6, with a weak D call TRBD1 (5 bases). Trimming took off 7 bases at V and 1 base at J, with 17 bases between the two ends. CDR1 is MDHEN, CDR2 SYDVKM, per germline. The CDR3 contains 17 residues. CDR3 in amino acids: CASILKGFGSGANVLTF. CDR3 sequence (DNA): TGTGCCAGCATCCTAAAGGGGTTTGGGTCTGGGGCCAACGTCCTGACTTTC.

CDR3 amino acids: CASGTGGSNQPQHF. CDR3 bases: TGTGCCAGCGGTACAGGGGGGAGCAATCAGCCCCAGCATTTT. The genes are TRBV27 and TRBJ1-5; TRBD1 agrees at 8 bases. The CDR3 covers 14 residues. Looked up from germline, CDR1 is MNHEY and CDR2 is SMNVEV (reference sequence). J was trimmed by 1 base and V by 8 bases; bases with no gene match: 4.

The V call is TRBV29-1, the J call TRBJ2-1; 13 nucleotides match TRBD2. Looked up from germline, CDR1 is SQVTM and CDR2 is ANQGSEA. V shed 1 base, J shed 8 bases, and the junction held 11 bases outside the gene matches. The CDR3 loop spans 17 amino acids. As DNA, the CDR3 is TGCAGCGTTGAAGCGACGGGACTAGCGGGGACTCTGTATGAGCAGTTCTTC. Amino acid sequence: CSVEATGLAGTLYEQFF.

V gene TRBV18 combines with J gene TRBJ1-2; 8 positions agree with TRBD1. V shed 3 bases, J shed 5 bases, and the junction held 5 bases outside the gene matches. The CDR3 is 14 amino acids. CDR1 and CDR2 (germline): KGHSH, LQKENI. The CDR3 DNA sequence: TGTGCCAGCTCACCTTCAGGGGGCTTTTATGGCTACACCTTC. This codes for CASSPSGGFYGYTF.

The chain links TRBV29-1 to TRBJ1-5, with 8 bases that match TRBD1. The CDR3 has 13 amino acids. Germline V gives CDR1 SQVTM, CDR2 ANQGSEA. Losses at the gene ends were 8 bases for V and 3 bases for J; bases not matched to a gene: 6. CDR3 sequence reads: CSIRTGTNQPQHF. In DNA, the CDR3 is TGCAGCATCCGGACAGGGACCAATCAGCCCCAGCATTTT.

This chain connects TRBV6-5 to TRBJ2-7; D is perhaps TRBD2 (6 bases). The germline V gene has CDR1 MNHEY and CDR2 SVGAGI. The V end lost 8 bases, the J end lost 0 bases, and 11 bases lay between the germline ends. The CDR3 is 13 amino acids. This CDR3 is CASGTGSSYEQYF. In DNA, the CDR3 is TGTGCCAGCGGTACCGGGAGCTCCTACGAGCAGTACTTC.

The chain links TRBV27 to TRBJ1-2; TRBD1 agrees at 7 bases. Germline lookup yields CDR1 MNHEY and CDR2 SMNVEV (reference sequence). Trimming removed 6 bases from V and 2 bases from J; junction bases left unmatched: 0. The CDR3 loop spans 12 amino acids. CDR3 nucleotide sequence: TGTGCCAGCAGCAGGGGGAACTATGGCTACACCTTC. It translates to CASSRGNYGYTF.